The sequence of this T cell receptor (beta chain) was determined in a study of Graves' ophthalmopathy and Graves' hyperthyroidism. Study conclusions and caveats: Classification of ophthalmopathy versus stable hyperthyroidism by a 13-signature model yielded around 90% sensitivity and around 76% specificity. Ophthalmopathy progression prediction by the model yielded a sensitivity of around 68% and a specificity of just over 72%.

With 4 bases removed from V and 3 bases from J, the gap between germline ends came to 7 bases. The CDR3 has 13 amino acids. Looked up from germline, CDR1 is LGHDT and CDR2 is YNNKEL (reference sequence). From RNA, the CDR3 regions of TCR beta chains were amplified and sequenced. A first-round RT-PCR used HTBI primers, followed by a second-round multiplex PCR. TCRdb re-derived calls from the multiplex PCR reads in MiXCR, one entry per CDR3 protein. The sample holds over a million distinct CDR3 sequences, less than 45% seen once. With regard to this clonotype: Its antigen is unknown.

V and J are TRBV3-1 and TRBJ1-5; a weak D match, TRBD1 (5 bases). The sequence derives from an adult man with Graves' hyperthyroidism. The sample comprised peripheral blood or thyroid tissue (not recorded which). The CDR3 sequence: CASSRDVNQPQHF. The DNA for the CDR3 is TGTGCCAGCAGCCGGGACGTCAATCAGCCCCAGCATTTT.